This TCR beta chain was captured by sequencing in a study of cytomegalovirus exposure and HLA in healthy donors. Study at large: Sequencing of about 179 million T cells in an earlier analysis found 100 million to 140 million unique TCR beta sequences. Study-wide results and caveats: Among TCR sequences, most were rare, though some public TCRs appeared in many donors. Prior analysis indicated that the majority of TCR beta V segments exhibited productivity approximately 90% or approximately 30% of the time.

13 Jbeta primers and 60 Vbeta primers were used for the PCR. Data came from immunoSEQ multiplex PCR; TCRdb stores just in-frame clones and leaves some out. The table shows roughly 160,000 clones, with around 77% occurring only once. This clone was counted between two and nine times. Antigen: not known. Sequencing input: PBMCs. This TCR derives from a man aged 60-69 years in good health and CMV-seronegative.

In nucleotides, the CDR3 is TGCGCCAGCCGACCGGGACAGGGATCGTTATTAGCCTCTGGAAACACCATATATTTT. This gives the protein CASRPGQGSLLASGNTIYF. This rearrangement joins TRBV10-2 to TRBJ1-3, with 9 bases fitting TRBD1. Germline CDR1 is WSHSY and CDR2 is SAAADI. The CDR3 contains 19 residues. V was clipped by 8 bases and J by 0 bases; unmatched bases: 17.